This T cell receptor beta chain was identified in a study of neurological immune-mediated disorders. Study details: Secondary progressive cases numbered 3 among the approximately 34 multiple sclerosis patients, while the other 31 were relapsing-remitting. Study-level findings and limits: The greatest TCR clonal expansion appeared in HTLV-1-associated myelopathy and the smallest, falling below healthy controls, in multiple sclerosis.

The unsorted libraries originated from 2 million PBMCs kept at -80 C. The V and J ends lost 0 bases and 2 bases, in that order; junction bases with no gene match: 1. This CDR3 contains 15 residues. CDR1 and CDR2 from the germline V gene are MRHNA and SNTAGT. In TCRdb, the 5' RACE reads were re-called with MiXCR into one record per CDR3 protein. This sample has 39,000 or so distinct CDR3 sequences; 2.5% occur once, and the top ten carry more than 10%. This clonotype has at least ten counts. Its specificity is unknown. This sequence may be a read error, since a much larger clone differs from it by one base. Here the CDR3 omits its conserved ending phenylalanine or tryptophan, so a read error is the likely source.

Sequenced sample: PBMCs. The TCR comes from a man aged 30-40 years with multiple sclerosis. The rearrangement uses TRBV6-4 and TRBJ2-1; 7 nucleotides line up with TRBD1. The CDR3 loop is CASSDSGGAYNEQFC. For the CDR3, the DNA is TGTGCCAGCAGTGACTCAGGGGGCGCCTACAATGAGCAGTTCTGC.